One and the same sample provided the 30 T cell receptor beta chains below, sequenced in a study of a mutant IDH1 vaccine in newly diagnosed glioma listed by TCRdb under 2021. The library was made by the immunoSEQ multiplex PCR assay. This immuneACCESS table, as held by TCRdb, lists in-frame sequences with V and J called but not all clones. Of the missing ones, under half trace to an unresolved V gene in checked studies; the others have no known cause. The sample includes roughly 51,000 clones, with approximately 84% observed a single time. The ten largest clones take up 4.3% of the sample. The time point label for this specimen denotes: week 47, end of study. A 20-mer mutant IDH1 peptide at 300 micrograms in Montanide made up each vaccine dose, which was injected subcutaneously together with topical imiquimod. Antigens of these TCRs are unknown. Sequencing was performed on PBMCs, taken from a glioma patient whose treatment included an IDH1 peptide vaccine. The receptors were sampled from a woman aged 25-40 years with glioma. Some clones in this sample may be carry-over from other donors' samples.

The CDR3, as DNA: TGTGCCAGCAGCTTAGAAGGGACTAGTGACTATGAGCAGTTCTTC. Translation: CASSLEGTSDYEQFF. The chain recombines TRBV7-9 with TRBJ2-1, with 8 bases aligning to TRBD2. The germline CDR1 and CDR2 sequences are SEHNR and FQNEAQ (reference sequence). Losses at the gene ends were 1 base for V and 8 bases for J; bases not matched to a gene: 7. The length of the CDR3 is 15 residues.

This clone came up once. The chain carries TRBV28 and TRBJ2-7, with D possibly called TRBD1 or TRBD2 (5 bases each). The V gene lost 5 bases and the J gene lost 3 bases, with 17 bases spanning the gap. The CDR3 extends over 15 amino acids. Germline CDR1 and CDR2: MDHEN and SYDVKM. Here the CDR3 reads CASSLTPGPNYEQYF. The CDR3 nucleotides are TGTGCCAGCAGTCTCACCCCGGGACCAAACTACGAGCAGTACTTC.

This sequence joins TRBV29-1 and TRBJ2-2, with D uncertain. The CDR3 loop spans 12 amino acids. Germline lookup yields CDR1 SQVTM and CDR2 ANQGSEA. V gave up 4 bases and J gave up 4 bases, with 7 bases separating them. The CDR3 nucleotides are TGCAGCGTTGGGGGTAGCACCGGGGAGCTGTTTTTT. Its translation is CSVGGSTGELFF.

This chain connects TRBV4-1 to TRBJ2-7; D is undetermined. V was cut by 1 base and J by 0 bases, with 13 bases left in between. Germline V gene data show CDR1 as MGHRA and CDR2 as YSYEKL. The CDR3 has 16 amino acids. The CDR3 region is CASSQVDVISSYEQYF. CDR3 DNA: TGCGCCAGCAGCCAAGTGGACGTGATAAGCTCCTACGAGCAGTACTTC.

The V and J genes are TRBV5-4 and TRBJ2-1, with no clear D. Germline CDR1 and CDR2: SGHNT and YYREEE (reference sequence). The V and J ends lost 7 bases and 0 bases respectively, with 17 bases between them. The CDR3 is made up of 16 amino acids. The DNA for the CDR3 is TGTGCCAGCCGGCGAATGGCTCTCTCCTCCTACAATGAGCAGTTCTTC. Amino acid sequence: CASRRMALSSYNEQFF.

The V and J genes are TRBV15 and TRBJ2-5; 8 nucleotides match TRBD2. Per germline, CDR1 LNHNV and CDR2 YYDKDF (reference sequence). The CDR3 contains 14 residues. The V and J ends lost 1 base and 5 bases, in that order; junction bases with no gene match: 3. CDR3 nucleotides: TGTGCCACCAGCAGAGGACGGGGGGGGGAGACCCAGTACTTC. Residues: CATSRGRGGETQYF.

The CDR3 here is CASSQAGSAYGYTF. CDR3 in DNA: TGTGCCAGCAGTCAGGCAGGGTCCGCCTATGGCTACACCTTC. V usage is TRBV27 and J usage is TRBJ1-2, with D maybe TRBD1 (5 bases). There are 14 residues in the CDR3. Germline V CDR1 and CDR2: MNHEY, SMNVEV (reference sequence). Trimming pared 5 bases from V and 4 bases from J, leaving 14 bases between.

The chain joins TRBV10-3 to TRBJ1-2; 7 positions match TRBD1. In germline, CDR1 is ENHRY, CDR2 SYGVKD. This CDR3 has 13 amino acids. V lost 4 bases and J lost 4; bases outside the gene matches: 3. This CDR3 reads CAISGDSFYGYTF. CDR3 sequence (DNA): TGTGCCATCAGTGGGGACAGCTTCTATGGCTACACCTTC.

This clone was recorded only once. The chain has TRBV7-9 and TRBJ1-1, with D uncertain. Per the germline V gene, CDR1 is SEHNR and CDR2 is FQNEAQ (reference sequence). V was clipped by 5 bases and J by 1 base, with 20 bases between them. The CDR3 totals 17 residues. CDR3: CASSPVSGRSANTEAFF. DNA for the CDR3: TGTGCCAGCAGCCCTGTATCTGGCAGATCAGCGAACACTGAAGCTTTCTTT.

The chain has TRBV12-5 and TRBJ2-6; either TRBD1 or TRBD2 may fit D (6 bases each). Germline CDR1 reads LGHNT; CDR2 reads FRNRAP. Trimming took off 6 bases at V and 4 bases at J, with 13 bases between the two ends. This CDR3 region has 15 residues. The chain's CDR3 is CASGHWGAGANVLTF. DNA for the CDR3: TGTGCTAGTGGCCATTGGGGGGCCGGGGCCAACGTCCTGACTTTC.

In DNA form, the CDR3 reads TGTGCCAGCAGCGAGCGGACAGGATCGGGCACTGAAGCTTTCTTT. This translates into CASSERTGSGTEAFF. This chain joins TRBV9 and TRBJ1-1, with 7 bases that match TRBD1. V dropped 3 bases and J dropped 4; count of bases not matched to a gene: 9. The germline V gene has CDR1 SGDLS and CDR2 YYNGEE. The CDR3 sequence is 15 residues long.

The V gene is TRBV2, the J gene TRBJ1-5; D remains unclear. The CDR3 length is 14 residues. Germline lookup yields CDR1 SNHLY and CDR2 FYNNEI. Trimming left V 8 bases short and J 0 bases short, with 11 bases between. The CDR3 loop is CASLDGYSNQPQHF. CDR3 coding DNA: TGTGCCAGCCTCGACGGGTATAGCAATCAGCCCCAGCATTTT.

This chain joins TRBV7-9 and TRBJ1-2; tentative D call: TRBD1 (6 bases). CDR3 length equals 15 residues. Germline V gene data show CDR1 as SEHNR and CDR2 as FQNEAQ (reference sequence). Trimming took 8 bases from V and 5 from J, leaving 21 bases between them. The CDR3 is CASAGRGTRKYGYTF. DNA of the CDR3: TGTGCCAGCGCTGGTAGGGGGACCCGGAAATATGGCTACACCTTC.

This chain uses TRBV15 with TRBJ1-5, with D unresolved. V was shortened by 1 base and J by 0 bases, with 10 bases between the two germline ends. The CDR3 has 16 amino acids. From germline, CDR1 is LNHNV and CDR2 YYDKDF (reference sequence). CDR3 sequence (DNA): TGTGCCACCAGCAGAGGGGTGTCAGGTAGCAATCAGCCCCAGCATTTT. Its protein product is CATSRGVSGSNQPQHF.

The DNA for the CDR3 is TGTGCCAGCGGCGAGACCGCGAGGCCCTGGTACTTC. Its translation is CASGETARPWYF. The J gene is TRBJ2-5, the V gene TRBV7-9; no reliable D call. This CDR3 contains 12 residues. The germline gives CDR1 SEHNR, CDR2 FQNEAQ (reference sequence). The germline V and J ends were trimmed by 8 bases and 13 bases, with 20 bases remaining between them.

This clone has only a few counts. J is TRBJ2-7 and V is TRBV5-1, with 7 bases aligning to TRBD1. The CDR3 loop spans 14 amino acids. The germline CDR1 and CDR2 sequences are SGHRS and YFSETQ. With V trimmed by 4 bases and J by 2 bases, 6 bases remained unmatched. The CDR3 DNA reads TGCGCCAGCAGCACCGGACAGGTCCCCTACGAGCAGTACTTC. It encodes CASSTGQVPYEQYF.

The V call is TRBV28, the J call TRBJ2-7; TRBD2 is a possible D gene (6 bases). CDR1 and CDR2 (germline): MDHEN, SYDVKM. This CDR3 spans 10 amino acids. Trimming left V 11 bases short and J 4 bases short, with 9 bases between. DNA for the CDR3: TGTGCCGCGGGGCTATACGAGCAGTACTTC. This sequence encodes CAAGLYEQYF.

The count of this clone is one. This rearrangement joins TRBV9 to TRBJ2-2; D might be TRBD2 (5 bases). Germline values: CDR1 SGDLS, CDR2 YYNGEE. The CDR3 spans 17 residues. With 0 bases removed from V and 0 bases from J, the gap between germline ends came to 12 bases. In DNA form, the CDR3 reads TGTGCCAGCAGCGTAGGGTGGGCGGGCTCGAACACCGGGGAGCTGTTTTTT. Translated, it gives CASSVGWAGSNTGELFF.

This clone was seen just once. J is TRBJ2-7 and V is TRBV5-6; maybe TRBD2 (6 bases). Trimming removed 4 bases at V and 0 bases at J, with 11 bases between. Germline V gene sequence: CDR1 SGHDT, CDR2 YYEEEE. This CDR3 has 14 amino acids. Here the CDR3 DNA reads TGTGCCAGCAGCAGCTGGGGGGTCTCCTACGAGCAGTACTTC. Translated, it gives CASSSWGVSYEQYF.

The genes are TRBV5-1 and TRBJ2-5; D may correspond to TRBD1 or TRBD2 (5 bases each). CDR3 length equals 15 residues. V was pared by 1 base and J by 1 base, with 11 bases between. Germline V gene sequence: CDR1 SGHRS, CDR2 YFSETQ. CDR3 DNA: TGCGCCAGCAGCTTGTTGGGACGGGTCCAAGAGACCCAGTACTTC. It specifies CASSLLGRVQETQYF.

The V gene is TRBV7-9, the J gene TRBJ1-2, with D possibly matching TRBD1 (5 bases). Per germline, CDR1 SEHNR and CDR2 FQNEAQ (reference sequence). V was clipped by 5 bases and J by 3 bases, with 13 bases between them. This CDR3 is built from 14 residues. The CDR3 sequence is CASSPGGGDYGYTF. In nucleotides, the CDR3 is TGTGCCAGCAGCCCGGGTGGAGGGGACTATGGCTACACCTTC.

The rearrangement joins TRBV29-1 to TRBJ2-3, with D perhaps matching TRBD2 (5 bases). Per germline, CDR1 SQVTM and CDR2 ANQGSEA. V lost 7 bases and J 0 bases, leaving 17 bases between the germline ends. CDR3 length: 15 residues. In DNA form, the CDR3 reads TGCAGCGCCGCGGGCCAAATCACCAGCACAGATACGCAGTATTTT. Translated: CSAAGQITSTDTQYF.

On this clone: The conserved phenylalanine or tryptophan is not found at the CDR3 terminus, so this likely reflects a read error. The DNA is omitted, as the CDR3 cannot be located on it reliably, and the CDR3 follows TCRdb's listing. The J gene is TRBJ1-1, the V gene TRBV5-4; TRBD1, as called in the table, went unchecked against the DNA. From germline, CDR1 is SGHNT and CDR2 YYREEE (reference sequence). The CDR3 region is 9 residues in length, termini included. CDR3 region: CASSFPGVP.

The V call is TRBV5-5, the J call TRBJ1-1; D uncertain. The CDR3 runs to 14 residues. The ends were cut back, 2 bases at V and 6 bases at J, with 14 bases in the middle. The germline CDR1 and CDR2 sequences are SGHKS and YYEKEE (reference sequence). In DNA form, the CDR3 reads TGTGCCAGCAGCTTAACATACACCATTCCTGAAGCTTTCTTT. Protein: CASSLTYTIPEAFF.

This clone is a singleton in its sample. This chain links TRBV6-5 with TRBJ2-7, with a tentative D call TRBD2 (5 bases). Germline CDR1 and CDR2: MNHEY and SVGAGI. Trimming removed 2 bases from V and 7 bases from J, with 18 bases in between. The CDR3 is 15 residues long. CDR3 residues: CASSYEGSDFWEQYF. The CDR3, as DNA: TGTGCCAGCAGTTACGAGGGTTCGGACTTCTGGGAGCAGTACTTC.

The chain has TRBV18 and TRBJ1-5, with 8 bases matching TRBD1. The CDR3 covers 13 residues. With V trimmed by 2 bases and J by 7 bases, 1 base remained unmatched. Germline CDR1 reads KGHSH; CDR2 reads LQKENI. The CDR3 DNA reads TGTGCCAGCTCACCAGACAGGGGCCAGCCCCAGCATTTT. Translated: CASSPDRGQPQHF.

The rearrangement links TRBV27 to TRBJ2-7; TRBD1 matches 7 bases. The germline CDR1 and CDR2 sequences are MNHEY and SMNVEV (reference sequence). With 5 bases clipped from V and 0 bases from J, the junction kept 4 bases outside the gene matches. This CDR3 spans 14 amino acids. This CDR3 is CASSPGQSSYEQYF. The CDR3 nucleotides are TGTGCCAGCAGTCCGGGACAGAGCTCCTACGAGCAGTACTTC.

The rearrangement links TRBV5-8 to TRBJ2-1; D is perhaps TRBD1 (6 bases). The V end was cut by 5 bases, the J end by 1 base, with 13 bases between. The germline V gene encodes CDR1 SGHTS and CDR2 YDEGEE. The CDR3 loop spans 15 amino acids. CDR3 bases: TGTGCCAGCAGGTCATACAGGGAATCCTACAATGAGCAGTTCTTC. Its protein product is CASRSYRESYNEQFF.

This clone was counted a few times. The chain carries TRBV6-6 and TRBJ1-5, with a possible D match to TRBD1 (6 bases). CDR1 and CDR2 from the germline V gene are MNHNY and SVGAGI (reference sequence). The CDR3 spans 13 residues. Deletions cut 6 bases from V and 9 bases from J, with 15 bases between. The CDR3 nucleotides are TGTGCCAGCAGGGATGCTGAACAGGGGCCCCAGCATTTT. Protein product: CASRDAEQGPQHF.

This clone has just a few counts. V gene TRBV19 combines with J gene TRBJ1-3, with D perhaps matching TRBD1 (6 bases). This CDR3 contains 14 residues. Trimming removed 5 bases from V and 4 bases from J, with 12 bases in between. Germline V lookup: CDR1 LNHDA, CDR2 SQIVND (reference sequence). As DNA, the CDR3 is TGTGCCAGTAGTCCTGGGGGCTTAGGAAACACCATATATTTT. Its protein product is CASSPGGLGNTIYF.